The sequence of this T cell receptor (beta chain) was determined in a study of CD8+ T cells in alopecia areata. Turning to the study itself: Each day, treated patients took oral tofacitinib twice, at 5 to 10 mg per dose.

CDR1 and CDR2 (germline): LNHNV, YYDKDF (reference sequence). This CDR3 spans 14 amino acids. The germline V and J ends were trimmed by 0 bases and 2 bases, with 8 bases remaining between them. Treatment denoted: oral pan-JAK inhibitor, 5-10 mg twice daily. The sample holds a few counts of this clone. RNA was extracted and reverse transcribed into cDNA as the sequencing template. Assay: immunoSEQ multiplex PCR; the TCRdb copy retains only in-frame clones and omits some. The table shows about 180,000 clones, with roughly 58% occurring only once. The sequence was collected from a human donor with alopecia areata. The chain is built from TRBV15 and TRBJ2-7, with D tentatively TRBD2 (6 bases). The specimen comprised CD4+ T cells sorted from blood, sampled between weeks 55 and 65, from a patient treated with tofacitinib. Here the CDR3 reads CATSRDGGAYEQYF. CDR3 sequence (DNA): TGTGCCACCAGCAGAGATGGAGGGGCCTACGAGCAGTACTTC.